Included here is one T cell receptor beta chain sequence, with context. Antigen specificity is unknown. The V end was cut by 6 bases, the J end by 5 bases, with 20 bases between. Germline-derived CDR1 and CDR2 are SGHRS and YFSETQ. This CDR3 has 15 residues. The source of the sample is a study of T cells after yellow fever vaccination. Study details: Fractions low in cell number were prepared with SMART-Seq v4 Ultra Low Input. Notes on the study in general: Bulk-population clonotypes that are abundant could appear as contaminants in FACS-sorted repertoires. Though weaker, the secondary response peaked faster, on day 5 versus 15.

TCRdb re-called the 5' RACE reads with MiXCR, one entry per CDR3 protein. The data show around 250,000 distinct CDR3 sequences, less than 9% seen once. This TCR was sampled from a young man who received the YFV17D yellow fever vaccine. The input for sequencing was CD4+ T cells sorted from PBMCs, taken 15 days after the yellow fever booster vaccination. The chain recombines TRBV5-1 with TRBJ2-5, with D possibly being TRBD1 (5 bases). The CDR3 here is CASNFMDTHRETQYF. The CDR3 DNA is TGCGCCAGCAACTTCATGGACACCCACAGGGAGACCCAGTACTTC.